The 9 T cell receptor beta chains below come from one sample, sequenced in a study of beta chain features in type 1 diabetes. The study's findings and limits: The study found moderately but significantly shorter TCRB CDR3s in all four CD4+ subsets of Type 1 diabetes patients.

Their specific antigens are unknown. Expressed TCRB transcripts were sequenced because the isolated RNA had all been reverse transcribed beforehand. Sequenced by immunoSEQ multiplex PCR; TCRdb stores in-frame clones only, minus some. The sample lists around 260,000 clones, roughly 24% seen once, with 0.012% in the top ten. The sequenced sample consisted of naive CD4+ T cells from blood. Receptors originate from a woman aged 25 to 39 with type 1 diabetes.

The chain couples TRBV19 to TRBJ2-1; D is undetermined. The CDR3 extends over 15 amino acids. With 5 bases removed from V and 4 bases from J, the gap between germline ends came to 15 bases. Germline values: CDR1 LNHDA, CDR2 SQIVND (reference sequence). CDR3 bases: TGTGCCAGTAGTCCTCGGAACAGCCTATACAATGAGCAGTTCTTC. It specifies CASSPRNSLYNEQFF. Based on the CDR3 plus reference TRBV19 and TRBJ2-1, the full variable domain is DGGITQSPKYLFRKEGQNVTLSCEQNLNHDAMYWYRQDPGQGLRLIYYSQIVNDFQKGDIAEGYSVSREKKESFPLTVTSAQKNPTAFYLCASSPRNSLYNEQFFGPGTRLTVL.

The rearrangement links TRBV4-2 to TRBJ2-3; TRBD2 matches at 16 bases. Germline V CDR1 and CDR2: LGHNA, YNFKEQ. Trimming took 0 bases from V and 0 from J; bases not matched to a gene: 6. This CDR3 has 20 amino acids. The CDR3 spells CASSQDRGLAGGPSTDTQYF. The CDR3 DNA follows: TGTGCCAGCAGCCAAGATCGGGGACTAGCGGGAGGGCCTAGCACAGATACGCAGTATTTT.

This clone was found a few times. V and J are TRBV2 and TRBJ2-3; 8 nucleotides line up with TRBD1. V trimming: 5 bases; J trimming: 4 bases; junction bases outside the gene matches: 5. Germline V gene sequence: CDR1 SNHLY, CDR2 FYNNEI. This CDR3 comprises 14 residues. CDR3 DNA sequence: TGTGCCAGCAGTCCAGGGGGCGCAGCAGATACGCAGTATTTT. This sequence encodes CASSPGGAADTQYF. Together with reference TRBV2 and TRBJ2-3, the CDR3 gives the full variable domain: EPEVTQTPSHQVTQMGQEVILRCVPISNHLYFYWYRQILGQKVEFLVSFYNNEISEKSEIFDDQFSVERPDGSNFTLKIRSTKLEDSAMYFCASSPGGAADTQYFGPGTRLTVL.

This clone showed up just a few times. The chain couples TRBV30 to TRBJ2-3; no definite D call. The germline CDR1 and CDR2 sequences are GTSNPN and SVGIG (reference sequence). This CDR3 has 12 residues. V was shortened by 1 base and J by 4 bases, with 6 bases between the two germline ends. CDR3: CAWSASADTQYF. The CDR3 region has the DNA TGTGCCTGGAGTGCGAGCGCAGATACGCAGTATTTT.

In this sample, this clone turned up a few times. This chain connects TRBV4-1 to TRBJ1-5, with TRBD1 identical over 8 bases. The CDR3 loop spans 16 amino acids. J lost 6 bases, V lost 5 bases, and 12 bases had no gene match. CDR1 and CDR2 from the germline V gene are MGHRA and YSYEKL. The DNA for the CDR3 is TGCGCCAGCAGCGAAACTCTCAGGGGGCGCTTTCAGCCCCAGCATTTT. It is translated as CASSETLRGRFQPQHF.

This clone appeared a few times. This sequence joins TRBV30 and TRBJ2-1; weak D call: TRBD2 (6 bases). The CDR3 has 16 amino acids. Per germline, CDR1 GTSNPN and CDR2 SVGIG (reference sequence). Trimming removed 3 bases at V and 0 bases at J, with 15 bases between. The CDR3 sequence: CAWSHPGLSSYNEQFF. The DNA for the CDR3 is TGTGCCTGGAGCCACCCGGGACTCAGCTCCTACAATGAGCAGTTCTTC.

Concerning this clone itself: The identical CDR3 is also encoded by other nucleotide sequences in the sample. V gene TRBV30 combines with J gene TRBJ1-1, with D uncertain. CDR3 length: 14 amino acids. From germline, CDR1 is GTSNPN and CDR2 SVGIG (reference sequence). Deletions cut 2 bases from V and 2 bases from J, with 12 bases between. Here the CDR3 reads CAWSPPGRNTEAFF. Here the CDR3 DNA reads TGTGCCTGGAGTCCGCCAGGAAGAAACACTGAAGCTTTCTTT.

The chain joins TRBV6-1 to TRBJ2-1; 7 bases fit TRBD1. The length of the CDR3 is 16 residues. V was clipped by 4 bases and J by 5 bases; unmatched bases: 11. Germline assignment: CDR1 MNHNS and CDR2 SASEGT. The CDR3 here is CASSGTALGQNNEQFF. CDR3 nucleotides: TGTGCCAGCAGTGGAACCGCCCTGGGACAGAACAATGAGCAGTTCTTC.

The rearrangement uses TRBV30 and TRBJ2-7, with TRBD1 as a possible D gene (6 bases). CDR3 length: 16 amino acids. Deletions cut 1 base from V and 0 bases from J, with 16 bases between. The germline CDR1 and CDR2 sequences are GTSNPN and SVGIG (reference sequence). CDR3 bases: TGTGCCTGGAGTGACCAACCAGGGGAAGGCTCCTACGAGCAGTACTTC. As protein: CAWSDQPGEGSYEQYF.